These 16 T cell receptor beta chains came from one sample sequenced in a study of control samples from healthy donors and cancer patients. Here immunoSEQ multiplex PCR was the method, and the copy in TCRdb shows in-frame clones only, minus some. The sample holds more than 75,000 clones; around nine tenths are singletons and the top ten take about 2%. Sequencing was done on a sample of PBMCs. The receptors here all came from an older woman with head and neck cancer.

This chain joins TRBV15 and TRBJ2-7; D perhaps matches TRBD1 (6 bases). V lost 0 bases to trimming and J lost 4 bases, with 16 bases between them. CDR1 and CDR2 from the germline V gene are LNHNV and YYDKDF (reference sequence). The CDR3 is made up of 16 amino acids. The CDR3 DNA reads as TGTGCCACCAGCAGAGAACCAGGGGCTATAAGTTACGAGCAGTACTTC. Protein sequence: CATSREPGAISYEQYF.

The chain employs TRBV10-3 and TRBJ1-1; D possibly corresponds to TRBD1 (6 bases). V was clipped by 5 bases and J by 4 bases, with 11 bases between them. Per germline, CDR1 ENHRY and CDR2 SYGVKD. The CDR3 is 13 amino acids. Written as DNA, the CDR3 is TGTGCCATCAGTACAAGGGGGGGCACTGAAGCTTTCTTT. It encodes CAISTRGGTEAFF.

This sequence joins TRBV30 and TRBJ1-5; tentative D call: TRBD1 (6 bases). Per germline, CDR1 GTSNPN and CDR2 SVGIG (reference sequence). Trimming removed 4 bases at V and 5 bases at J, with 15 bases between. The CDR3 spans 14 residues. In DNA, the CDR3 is TGTGCCTGGAATCAGGGGTTAGGGGATCAGCCCCAGCATTTT. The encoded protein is CAWNQGLGDQPQHF.

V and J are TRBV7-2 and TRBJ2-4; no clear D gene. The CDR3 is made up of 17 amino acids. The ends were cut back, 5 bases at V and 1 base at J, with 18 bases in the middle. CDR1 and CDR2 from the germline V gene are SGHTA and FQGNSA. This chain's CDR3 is CASSVGSERTAKNIQYF. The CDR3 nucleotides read TGTGCCAGCAGCGTGGGCTCCGAGAGGACGGCCAAAAACATTCAGTACTTC.

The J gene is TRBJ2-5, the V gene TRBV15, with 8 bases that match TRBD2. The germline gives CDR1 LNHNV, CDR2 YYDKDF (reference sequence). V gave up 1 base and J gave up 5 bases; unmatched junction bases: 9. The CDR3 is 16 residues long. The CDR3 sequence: CATSRVAREVSETQYF. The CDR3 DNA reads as TGTGCCACCAGCAGAGTCGCGCGGGAGGTTTCCGAGACCCAGTACTTC. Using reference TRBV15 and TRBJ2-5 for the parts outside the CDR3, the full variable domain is DAMVIQNPRYQVTQFGKPVTLSCSQTLNHNVMYWYQQKSSQAPKLLFHYYDKDFNNEADTPDNFQSRRPNTSFCFLDIRSPGLGDTAMYLCATSRVAREVSETQYFGPGTRLLVL.

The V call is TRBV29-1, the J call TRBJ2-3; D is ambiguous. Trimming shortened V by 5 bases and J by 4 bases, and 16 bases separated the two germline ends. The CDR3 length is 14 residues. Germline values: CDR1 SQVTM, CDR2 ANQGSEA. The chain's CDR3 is CSVHRSGRPDTQYF. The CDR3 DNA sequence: TGCAGCGTTCATCGGTCCGGTCGTCCAGATACGCAGTATTTT.

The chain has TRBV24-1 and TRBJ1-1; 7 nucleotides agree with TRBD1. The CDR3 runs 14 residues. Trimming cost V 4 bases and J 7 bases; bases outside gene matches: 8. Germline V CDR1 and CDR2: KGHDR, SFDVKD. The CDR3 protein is CATSERGGGFEAFF. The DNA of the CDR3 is TGTGCCACCAGTGAGCGGGGAGGGGGCTTTGAAGCTTTCTTT.

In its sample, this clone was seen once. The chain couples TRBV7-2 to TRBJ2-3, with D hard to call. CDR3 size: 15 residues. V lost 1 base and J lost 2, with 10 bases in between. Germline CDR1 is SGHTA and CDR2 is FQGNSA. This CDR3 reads CASSLVGSATDTQYF. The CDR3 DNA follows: TGTGCCAGCAGCTTAGTCGGGTCAGCCACAGATACGCAGTATTTT.

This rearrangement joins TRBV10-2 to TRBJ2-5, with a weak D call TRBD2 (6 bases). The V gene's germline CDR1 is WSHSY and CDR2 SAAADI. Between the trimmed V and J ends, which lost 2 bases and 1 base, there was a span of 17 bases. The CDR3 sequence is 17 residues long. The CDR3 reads CASSEGDWAGPQETQYF. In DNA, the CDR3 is TGCGCCAGCAGTGAGGGGGACTGGGCGGGGCCCCAAGAGACCCAGTACTTC.

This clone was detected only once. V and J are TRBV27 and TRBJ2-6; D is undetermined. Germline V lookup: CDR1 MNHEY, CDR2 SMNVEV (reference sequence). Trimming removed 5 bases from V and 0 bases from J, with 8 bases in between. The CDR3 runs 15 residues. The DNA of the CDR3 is TGTGCCAGCAGTCTGTACATCTCTGGGGCCAACGTCCTGACTTTC. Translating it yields CASSLYISGANVLTF.

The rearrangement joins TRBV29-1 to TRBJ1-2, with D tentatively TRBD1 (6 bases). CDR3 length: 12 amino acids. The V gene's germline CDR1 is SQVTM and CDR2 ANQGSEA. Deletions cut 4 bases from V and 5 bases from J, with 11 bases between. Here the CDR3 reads CSVATGSYGYTF. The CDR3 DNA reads TGCAGCGTTGCTACAGGGTCTTATGGCTACACCTTC.

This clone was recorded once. CDR3 in amino acids: CASSLDGTGDSYEQYF. As DNA, the CDR3 is TGCGCCAGCAGCTTGGACGGGACAGGGGACTCCTACGAGCAGTACTTC. The chain combines TRBV5-1 with TRBJ2-7; 10 nucleotides agree with TRBD1. The CDR3 spans 16 residues. The V gene's germline CDR1 is SGHRS and CDR2 YFSETQ. Trimming at V came to 0 bases and at J to 0 bases, leaving 3 bases not matched to a gene.

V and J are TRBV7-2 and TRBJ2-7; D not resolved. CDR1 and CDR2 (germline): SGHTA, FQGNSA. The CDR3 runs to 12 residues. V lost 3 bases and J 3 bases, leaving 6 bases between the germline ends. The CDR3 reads CASSLANYEQYF. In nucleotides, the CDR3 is TGTGCCAGCAGCTTGGCTAACTACGAGCAGTACTTC.

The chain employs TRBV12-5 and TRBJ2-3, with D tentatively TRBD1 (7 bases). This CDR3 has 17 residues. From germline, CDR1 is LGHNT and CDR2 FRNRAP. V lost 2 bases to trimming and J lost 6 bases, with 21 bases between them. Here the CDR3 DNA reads TGTGCTAGTGGTTTGAGCCTCCAGGGGGGACACACGGATACGCAGTATTTT. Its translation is CASGLSLQGGHTDTQYF. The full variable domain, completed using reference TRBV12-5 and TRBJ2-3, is DARVTQTPRHKVTEMGQEVTMRCQPILGHNTVFWYRQTMMQGLELLAYFRNRAPLDDSGMPKDRFSAEMPDATLATLKIQPSEPRDSAVYFCASGLSLQGGHTDTQYFGPGTRLTVL.

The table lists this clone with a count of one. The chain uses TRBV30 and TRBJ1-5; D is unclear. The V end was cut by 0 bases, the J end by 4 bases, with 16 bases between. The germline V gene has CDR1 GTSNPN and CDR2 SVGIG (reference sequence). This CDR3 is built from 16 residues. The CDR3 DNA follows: TGTGCCTGGAGTGTACGTGGCGGGTCGGGGAATCAGCCCCAGCATTTT. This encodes CAWSVRGGSGNQPQHF. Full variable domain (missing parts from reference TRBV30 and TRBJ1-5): SQTIHQWPATLVQPVGSPLSLECTVEGTSNPNLYWYRQAAGRGLQLLFYSVGIGQISSEVPQNLSASRPQDRQFILSSKKLLLSDSGFYLCAWSVRGGSGNQPQHFGDGTRLSIL.

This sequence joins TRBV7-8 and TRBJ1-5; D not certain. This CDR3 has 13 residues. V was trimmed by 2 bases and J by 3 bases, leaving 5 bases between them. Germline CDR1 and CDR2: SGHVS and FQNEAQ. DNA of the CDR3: TGTGCCAGCAGCTTAAGAGACAATCAGCCCCAGCATTTT. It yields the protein CASSLRDNQPQHF.